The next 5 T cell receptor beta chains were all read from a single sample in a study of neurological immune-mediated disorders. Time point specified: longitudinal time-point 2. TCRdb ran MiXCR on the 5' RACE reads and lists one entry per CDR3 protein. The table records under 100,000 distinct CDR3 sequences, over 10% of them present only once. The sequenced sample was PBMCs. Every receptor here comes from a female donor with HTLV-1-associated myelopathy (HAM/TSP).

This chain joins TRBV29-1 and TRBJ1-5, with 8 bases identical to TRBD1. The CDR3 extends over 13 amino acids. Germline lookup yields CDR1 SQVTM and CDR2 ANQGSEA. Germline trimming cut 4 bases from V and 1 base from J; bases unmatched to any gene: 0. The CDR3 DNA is TGCAGCGTTGGGACAGGGAGCAATCAGCCCCAGCATTTT. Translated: CSVGTGSNQPQHF.

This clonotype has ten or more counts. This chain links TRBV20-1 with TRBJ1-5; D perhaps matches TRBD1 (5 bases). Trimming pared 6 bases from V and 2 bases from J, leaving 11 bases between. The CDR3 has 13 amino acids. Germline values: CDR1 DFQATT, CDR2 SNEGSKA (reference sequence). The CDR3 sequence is CSAKGLGNQPQHF. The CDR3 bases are TGCAGTGCCAAGGGACTCGGCAATCAGCCCCAGCATTTT.

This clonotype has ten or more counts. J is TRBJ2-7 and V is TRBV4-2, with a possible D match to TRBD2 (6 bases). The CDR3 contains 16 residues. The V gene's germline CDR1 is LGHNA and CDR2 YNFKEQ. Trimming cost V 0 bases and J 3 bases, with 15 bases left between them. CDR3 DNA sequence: TGTGCCAGCAGCCAAGAAAGCGGAGGGAGGCTCTACGAGCAGTACTTC. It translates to CASSQESGGRLYEQYF.

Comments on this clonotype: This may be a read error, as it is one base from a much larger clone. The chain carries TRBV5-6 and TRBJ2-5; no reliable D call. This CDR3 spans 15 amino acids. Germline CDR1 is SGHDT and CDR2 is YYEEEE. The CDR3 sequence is CASSLGTLGSETKYF. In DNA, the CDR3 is TGTGCCAGCAGCTTGGGGACGTTGGGCTCGGAGACCAAGTACTTC.

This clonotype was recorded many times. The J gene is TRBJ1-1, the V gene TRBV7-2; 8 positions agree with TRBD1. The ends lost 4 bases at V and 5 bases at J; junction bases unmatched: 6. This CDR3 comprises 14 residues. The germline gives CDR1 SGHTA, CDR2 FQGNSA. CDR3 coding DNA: TGTGCCAGCAGCTCCGACAGGGGTAGGACTGAAGCTTTCTTT. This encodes CASSSDRGRTEAFF.